The rows below give T cell receptor beta chains drawn from one sample of a study of T cells in Graves' hyperthyroidism and ophthalmopathy. TCRdb ran MiXCR on the multiplex PCR reads and lists one entry per CDR3 protein. The sample lists a few hundred thousand distinct CDR3 sequences; roughly 18% were seen once. The sequenced material came from blood. The receptor set was obtained from a man younger than 35 with Graves' ophthalmopathy. CDR3s include the opening cysteine and the closing phenylalanine or tryptophan. D genes are given only for firm matches. The size entry is marked missing in some rows and otherwise reads once, few, many or a size class.

>13|TRBV5-1|TRBJ1-2|TRBD1|many
CASRDGQADGYTF
TGCGCCAGCAGGGACGGACAGGCGGATGGCTACACCTTC
>15|TRBV20-1|TRBJ1-5|-|-
CSARPQGSGNQPQHF
TGCAGTGCTAGACCACAGGGTTCTGGCAATCAGCCCCAGCATTTT
>14|TRBV11-2|TRBJ1-1|-|many
CASSPPDTRWEAFF
TGTGCCAGCAGTCCGCCGGACACCAGGTGGGAAGCTTTCTTT
>14|TRBV6-1|TRBJ1-3|-|few
CASRRERSGNTIYF
TGTGCCAGCCGAAGGGAGCGATCTGGAAACACCATATATTTT
>15|TRBV5-4|TRBJ2-3|TRBD1|few
CASSLDRGVTDTQYF
TGTGCCAGCAGTCTGGACAGGGGGGTCACAGATACGCAGTATTTT
>15|TRBV5-1|TRBJ2-1|-|many
CASSWPPEAYNEQFF
TGCGCCAGCAGCTGGCCACCCGAGGCCTACAATGAGCAGTTCTTC
>13|TRBV2|TRBJ2-7|-|many
CASLLDNSYEQYF
TGTGCCAGCCTCCTGGACAACTCCTACGAGCAGTACTTC
>15|TRBV6-2/TRBV6-3|TRBJ2-5|TRBD1|-
CASRFMLDREETQYF
TGTGCCAGCAGATTCATGTTGGACAGGGAGGAGACCCAGTACTTC
>14|TRBV5-1|TRBJ2-3|-|many
CASSLYRNTDTQYF
TGCGCCAGCAGCTTATACCGGAACACAGATACGCAGTATTTT
>12|TRBV12-3/TRBV12-4|TRBJ2-1|-|many
CASSIQGDEQFF
TGTGCCAGCAGTATACAGGGTGATGAGCAGTTCTTC
>15|TRBV7-9|TRBJ1-1|-|many
CASSLVAGGNTEAFF
TGTGCCAGCAGCTTAGTGGCGGGCGGGAACACTGAAGCTTTCTTT
>15|TRBV7-8|TRBJ1-2|TRBD1|many
CASSGGTGGGDGYTF
TGTGCCAGCAGCGGAGGGACAGGGGGGGGGGATGGCTACACCTTC
>18|TRBV5-1|TRBJ2-6|TRBD1|-
CASSLRDRLDSGANVLTF
TGCGCCAGCAGCCTCCGGGACAGGCTCGACTCTGGGGCCAACGTCCTGACTTTC
>15|TRBV13|TRBJ1-3|-|many
CASSQGRGSGNTIYF
TGTGCCAGCAGCCAGGGGAGGGGCTCTGGAAACACCATATATTTT
>15|TRBV7-2|TRBJ2-7|-|many
CASSLGPGNSYEQYF
TGTGCCAGCAGCTTAGGTCCAGGGAACTCCTACGAGCAGTACTTC
>15|TRBV11-3|TRBJ2-7|-|many
CASSLAAGGNYEQYF
TGTGCCAGCAGCTTAGCTGCCGGTGGGAATTACGAGCAGTACTTC
>14|TRBV6-1|TRBJ2-7|TRBD2|many
CASSRGLGSYEQYF
TGTGCCAGCAGTAGAGGACTAGGCTCCTACGAGCAGTACTTC
>17|TRBV6-5|TRBJ2-5|-|few
CASSYGGIGTSGETQYF
TGTGCCAGCAGTTACGGTGGGATAGGGACCTCCGGAGAGACCCAGTACTTC
>14|TRBV11-3|TRBJ2-7|-|-
CASSPLEQSCEQYF
TGTGCCAGCTCACCACTGGAACAATCCTGCGAGCAGTACTTC
>18|TRBV2|TRBJ2-7|-|many
CASSDMGIHGGPRYEQYF
TGTGCCAGCAGTGACATGGGGATCCACGGGGGACCTCGTTACGAGCAGTACTTC
>15|TRBV6-9|TRBJ2-1|-|-
CASSYRQVINNEQFF
TGTGCCAGCAGTTATAGACAGGTGATTAACAATGAGCAGTTCTTC
>16|TRBV5-1|TRBJ1-5|-|-
CASSLRPGDSNQPQHF
TGCGCCAGCAGCTTGCGCCCAGGGGACAGCAATCAGCCCCAGCATTTT
>15|TRBV19|TRBJ2-7|-|-
CASSMDLTNSYEQYF
TGTGCCAGTAGTATGGACCTAACCAACTCCTACGAGCAGTACTTC
>11|TRBV20-1|TRBJ1-1|-|many
CSANPGTEAFF
TGCAGTGCTAACCCCGGGACTGAAGCTTTCTTT
>14|TRBV9|TRBJ1-5|-|few
CASSVAGGDQPQHF
TGTGCCAGCAGCGTAGCTGGGGGAGATCAGCCCCAGCATTTT